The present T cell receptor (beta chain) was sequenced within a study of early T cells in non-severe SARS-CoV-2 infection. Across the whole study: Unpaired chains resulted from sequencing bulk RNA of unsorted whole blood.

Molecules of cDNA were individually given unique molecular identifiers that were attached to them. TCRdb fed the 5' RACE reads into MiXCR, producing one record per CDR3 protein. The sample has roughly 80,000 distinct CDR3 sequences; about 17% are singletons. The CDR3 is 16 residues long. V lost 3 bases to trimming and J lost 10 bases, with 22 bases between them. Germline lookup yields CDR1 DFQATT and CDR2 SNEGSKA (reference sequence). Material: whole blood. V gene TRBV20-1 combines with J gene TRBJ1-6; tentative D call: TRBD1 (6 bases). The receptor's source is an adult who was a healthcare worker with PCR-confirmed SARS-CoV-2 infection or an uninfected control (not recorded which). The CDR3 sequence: CSASPPPTGFESPLHF. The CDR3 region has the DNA TGCAGTGCTAGTCCACCCCCGACAGGTTTTGAATCACCCCTCCACTTT.